Included here is one TCR beta chain sequence, with context. Antigen specificity is unknown. Germline-derived CDR1 and CDR2 are SGHDT and YYEEEE. Deletions cut 2 bases from V and 2 bases from J, with 14 bases between. This CDR3 is built from 16 residues. The entry originates in a study of molecular identifiers for immune sequencing clone quantification. Study-level results: Over 99% of effector molecules, yet under 1% of naive-cell molecules, were held by clones above 20 RNA copies. Clone sizes could be underestimated for highly expanded clones when identical TCR molecules share a barcode. Detection of one spiked Jurkat cell's TCR RNA reportedly worked in 1 million or so naive cells.

A single record per CDR3 protein comes from TCRdb applying MiXCR to the PCR reads. This table has tens of thousands of distinct CDR3 sequences, about a third appearing once. The V gene is TRBV5-6, the J gene TRBJ1-5, with D possibly being TRBD1 (5 bases). The sample consisted of naive CD8+ T cells from blood, with Jurkat cell RNA spiked in. Subset: FACS-sorted CD8+CD4-CCR7+CD45RA+ naive T cells. The sequence came from a human donor in good health. Some libraries in this study had Jurkat cell RNA spiked in. The CDR3 bases are TGTGCCAGCAGCTTCTCGACAGAATGGGGCAATCAGCCCCAGCATTTT. Its protein is CASSFSTEWGNQPQHF. The full variable domain, completed using reference TRBV5-6 and TRBJ1-5, is DAGVTQSPTHLIKTRGQQVTLRCSPKSGHDTVSWYQQALGQGPQFIFQYYEEEERQRGNFPDRFSGHQFPNYSSELNVNALLLGDSALYLCASSFSTEWGNQPQHFGDGTRLSIL.